Listed here are 31 T cell receptor beta chains from one sample, sequenced in a study of blood T cell repertoires in COVID-19. Data came from immunoSEQ multiplex PCR; TCRdb stores just in-frame clones and leaves some out. This table holds roughly 100,000 clones, 84% found once. Sequenced: peripheral blood. These receptors all come from a man between 35 and 55 years old with active or convalescent COVID-19.

The genes are TRBV7-3 and TRBJ2-1, with 8 nucleotides matching TRBD1. This CDR3 is built from 15 residues. The germline CDR1 and CDR2 sequences are SGHTA and FQGTGA. V shed 4 bases, J shed 6 bases, and the junction held 8 bases outside the gene matches. The CDR3 DNA is TGTGCCAGCAGCTCAATTGTTGGACAGGGCAATGAGCAGTTCTTC. It codes for CASSSIVGQGNEQFF.

The rearrangement uses TRBV6-6 and TRBJ1-4; unclear D gene. This CDR3 is built from 14 residues. V lost 0 bases and J 5 bases, leaving 7 bases between the germline ends. CDR1 is MNHNY, CDR2 SVGAGI, per germline (reference sequence). The CDR3 DNA reads TGTGCCAGCAGTTACTCGGAGCCCAATGAAAAACTGTTTTTT. Its translation: CASSYSEPNEKLFF.

The gene calls are TRBV6-5 and TRBJ2-2, with 11 bases that match TRBD2. Per germline, CDR1 MNHEY and CDR2 SVGAGI. This CDR3 region has 15 residues. V shed 6 bases and J 1 base; nucleotides not matched to a gene: 1. CDR3 amino acids: CASRTSGGNTGELFF. CDR3 DNA sequence: TGTGCCAGCAGAACTAGCGGGGGGAACACCGGGGAGCTGTTTTTT.

This chain links TRBV7-2 with TRBJ2-7, with D perhaps TRBD1 (5 bases). The CDR3 extends over 12 amino acids. Germline lookup yields CDR1 SGHTA and CDR2 FQGNSA. The germline V and J ends were trimmed by 5 bases and 4 bases, with 9 bases remaining between them. This CDR3 is CASSRQGYEQYF. CDR3 DNA: TGTGCCAGCAGCCGGCAGGGTTACGAGCAGTACTTC. The full variable domain, its missing parts supplied by reference TRBV7-2 and TRBJ2-7, is GAGVSQSPSNKVTEKGKDVELRCDPISGHTALYWYRQSLGQGLEFLIYFQGNSAPDKSGLPSDRFSAERTGGSVSTLTIQRTQQEDSAVYLCASSRQGYEQYFGPGTRLTVT.

The V gene is TRBV30, the J gene TRBJ1-3; maybe TRBD1 (5 bases). This CDR3 spans 13 amino acids. The germline V gene encodes CDR1 GTSNPN and CDR2 SVGIG (reference sequence). The germline V and J ends were trimmed by 2 bases and 4 bases, with 9 bases remaining between them. This CDR3 reads CAWSSGFGNTIYF. CDR3 coding DNA: TGTGCCTGGAGTTCAGGGTTCGGAAACACCATATATTTT.

This chain connects TRBV3-1 (or the pseudogene TRBV3-2) to TRBJ2-7; TRBD2 matches 10 bases. There are 15 residues in the CDR3. Unmatched junction bases numbered 8, after V lost 7 bases and J lost 2 bases. Germline CDR1 and CDR2: LGHDT and YNNKEL (reference sequence). The CDR3 spells CASTPSSGGPYEQYF. CDR3 nucleotide sequence: TGTGCCAGCACCCCCTCTAGCGGGGGACCCTACGAGCAGTACTTC.

V and J are TRBV5-4 and TRBJ2-2; 10 nucleotides match TRBD2. The CDR3 contains 17 residues. Per germline, CDR1 SGHNT and CDR2 YYREEE (reference sequence). Trimming removed 5 bases from V and 0 bases from J; junction bases left unmatched: 7. Here the CDR3 reads CASRGLAGGANTGELFF. CDR3 DNA sequence: TGTGCCAGCAGGGGTTTAGCGGGGGGAGCGAACACCGGGGAGCTGTTTTTT.

This CDR3 is CSVAVGGGWNSPLHF. CDR3 bases: TGCAGCGTCGCCGTGGGAGGCGGGTGGAATTCACCCCTCCACTTT. The gene calls are TRBV29-1 and TRBJ1-6; unclear D gene. The germline gives CDR1 SQVTM, CDR2 ANQGSEA. This CDR3 comprises 15 residues. Trimming took off 6 bases at V and 7 bases at J, with 19 bases between the two ends.

This clone was recorded once. This chain links TRBV10-3 with TRBJ1-4; TRBD1 agrees at 8 bases. Germline V gives CDR1 ENHRY, CDR2 SYGVKD. J was trimmed by 5 bases and V by 10 bases; bases with no gene match: 9. This CDR3 has 14 amino acids. This CDR3 is CATQGALENEKLFF. The CDR3 DNA is TGTGCCACCCAGGGGGCGCTTGAGAATGAAAAACTGTTTTTT.

The chain has TRBV18 and TRBJ2-1; 7 nucleotides agree with TRBD1. Trimming cost V 0 bases and J 5 bases; bases outside gene matches: 7. Germline lookup yields CDR1 KGHSH and CDR2 LQKENI. The CDR3 length is 16 residues. This chain's CDR3 is CASSPPQGGADNEQFF. The CDR3, as DNA: TGTGCCAGCTCACCACCACAAGGGGGCGCTGACAATGAGCAGTTCTTC.

The chain uses TRBV5-1 and TRBJ2-7; D is perhaps TRBD2 (6 bases). The length of the CDR3 is 13 residues. Germline-derived CDR1 and CDR2 are SGHRS and YFSETQ. Trimming removed 7 bases from V and 0 bases from J, with 11 bases in between. CDR3 in amino acids: CASGRDSSYEQYF. The CDR3 nucleotides read TGCGCCAGCGGACGGGACTCCTCCTACGAGCAGTACTTC.

The V gene is TRBV25-1, the J gene TRBJ2-7, with 9 bases matching TRBD1. Looked up from germline, CDR1 is MGHDK and CDR2 is SYGVNS. After removal of 3 bases from V and 5 bases from J, the junction contained 8 bases not matched to a gene. The CDR3 runs 15 residues. DNA of the CDR3: TGTGCCAGCAGTGACCCGGGACAGGGCGTAGACGAGCAGTACTTC. Protein sequence: CASSDPGQGVDEQYF.

The chain is built from TRBV6-4 and TRBJ1-6, with 10 bases matching TRBD1. Trimming removed 0 bases from V and 7 bases from J; junction bases left unmatched: 0. The CDR3 totals 15 residues. CDR1 MRHNA and CDR2 SNTAGT come from the germline V gene. CDR3 bases: TGTGCCAGCAGTGACTCGACAGGGGGCAATTCACCCCTCCACTTT. Encoded protein: CASSDSTGGNSPLHF.

For the CDR3, the DNA is TGTGCCAGCGCCGGGGGGACAGGTTTTCGGGCCCTCCACTTT. Protein: CASAGGTGFRALHF. V and J are TRBV19 and TRBJ1-6, with 8 bases aligning to TRBD1. This CDR3 has 14 amino acids. Germline values: CDR1 LNHDA, CDR2 SQIVND (reference sequence). Trimming cost V 9 bases and J 14 bases; bases outside gene matches: 15. Supplemented by reference TRBV19 and TRBJ1-6, the full variable domain reads DGGITQSPKYLFRKEGQNVTLSCEQNLNHDAMYWYRQDPGQGLRLIYYSQIVNDFQKGDIAEGYSVSREKKESFPLTVTSAQKNPTAFYLCASAGGTGFRALHFGNGTRLTVT.

V is TRBV4-3 and J is TRBJ1-2; TRBD1 matches at 8 bases. This CDR3 is built from 15 residues. V lost 0 bases to trimming and J lost 4 bases; unmatched junction nucleotides: 4. The germline V gene has CDR1 LGHNA and CDR2 YSLEER. The CDR3: CASSQDRQGFYGYTF. CDR3 in DNA: TGCGCCAGCAGCCAAGATAGACAGGGGTTCTATGGCTACACCTTC.

The CDR3 DNA is TGTGCCAGCAGCCAGACAGGGGTGAACACTGAAGCTTTCTTT. Translation: CASSQTGVNTEAFF. The chain couples TRBV3-1 (or the pseudogene TRBV3-2) to TRBJ1-1; the match to TRBD1 covers 8 bases. The CDR3 consists of 14 residues. Unmatched junction bases numbered 0, after V lost 3 bases and J lost 0 bases. Germline V lookup: CDR1 LGHDT, CDR2 YNNKEL (reference sequence).

The chain couples TRBV4-3 to TRBJ1-6; 8 bases line up with TRBD1. Germline trimming cut 0 bases from V and 7 bases from J; bases unmatched to any gene: 5. The CDR3 sequence is 16 residues long. Looked up from germline, CDR1 is LGHNA and CDR2 is YSLEER. As DNA, the CDR3 is TGCGCCAGCAGCCAAGACGGCAGGGGGCAAAATTCACCCCTCCACTTT. Amino acid sequence: CASSQDGRGQNSPLHF.

V is TRBV12-3 or TRBV12-4 and J is TRBJ1-5; TRBD1 matches at 10 bases. This CDR3 has 13 residues. V dropped 8 bases and J dropped 4; count of bases not matched to a gene: 2. The CDR3 DNA follows: TGTGCCAGCTGGACAGGGGGTAATCAGCCCCAGCATTTT. It encodes CASWTGGNQPQHF.

This clone has more than one count but fewer than ten. V usage is TRBV5-6 and J usage is TRBJ1-2; maybe TRBD1 (5 bases). CDR3 length: 15 amino acids. The germline V gene encodes CDR1 SGHDT and CDR2 YYEEEE. The ends were cut back, 7 bases at V and 4 bases at J, with 20 bases in the middle. The chain's CDR3 is CASADIPGLSYGYTF. CDR3 sequence (DNA): TGTGCCAGCGCGGACATACCGGGACTAAGCTATGGCTACACCTTC.

By share of the sample, this clone is large. CDR3 coding DNA: TGTGCCAGCAGCCAACCCCCCGGGGGGGGCAGCACAGATACGCAGTATTTT. Amino acids: CASSQPPGGGSTDTQYF. The chain links TRBV3-1 (or the pseudogene TRBV3-2) to TRBJ2-3, with TRBD2 matching 8 bases. CDR1 and CDR2 (germline): LGHDT, YNNKEL (reference sequence). The CDR3 covers 17 residues. With V trimmed by 2 bases and J by 0 bases, 7 bases remained unmatched.

This rearrangement joins TRBV7-9 to TRBJ2-3; 14 bases are a match to TRBD2. V was pared by 5 bases and J by 8 bases, with 3 bases of the junction left unmatched. The germline gives CDR1 SEHNR, CDR2 FQNEAQ (reference sequence). CDR3 length: 14 amino acids. Here the CDR3 reads CASSEGLAGVTQYF. CDR3 bases: TGTGCCAGCAGCGAGGGACTAGCGGGGGTTACGCAGTATTTT.

V and J are TRBV25-1 and TRBJ2-7; D ambiguous. The germline CDR1 and CDR2 sequences are MGHDK and SYGVNS. The CDR3 is 14 amino acids. Trimming took off 3 bases at V and 1 base at J, with 10 bases between the two ends. The DNA for the CDR3 is TGTGCCAGCAGTGATCGGCGGATATCCTACGAGCAGTACTTC. Amino acids: CASSDRRISYEQYF.

The chain links TRBV5-4 to TRBJ2-5; 12 bases map to TRBD1. Looked up from germline, CDR1 is SGHNT and CDR2 is YYREEE (reference sequence). The length of the CDR3 is 17 residues. V was pared by 4 bases and J by 4 bases, with 11 bases of the junction left unmatched. The CDR3 spells CASSLRDRGPRGETQYF. The CDR3 DNA reads TGTGCCAGCAGCCTGCGGGACAGGGGGCCGAGGGGAGAGACCCAGTACTTC.

The chain links TRBV7-2 to TRBJ2-2, with 8 bases lining up with TRBD2. J lost 4 bases, V lost 5 bases, and 9 bases had no gene match. Germline values: CDR1 SGHTA, CDR2 FQGNSA. The CDR3 totals 16 residues. DNA for the CDR3: TGTGCCAGCAGCATACGTAGCGGGGTCGGCACCGGGGAGCTGTTTTTT. Encoded protein: CASSIRSGVGTGELFF.

The chain employs TRBV4-2 and TRBJ2-3, with 15 nucleotides matching TRBD2. J gave up 0 bases and V 0 bases, and 16 bases lay outside the gene matches. The CDR3 covers 23 residues. The germline V gene encodes CDR1 LGHNA and CDR2 YNFKEQ. This chain's CDR3 is CASSQEARPMGLAGGPSTDTQYF. The CDR3 DNA is TGTGCCAGCAGCCAAGAAGCCCGCCCCATGGGACTAGCGGGGGGACCTAGCACAGATACGCAGTATTTT.

This rearrangement joins TRBV5-1 to TRBJ2-2; tentatively, D is TRBD2 (7 bases). Germline V gene lookup returns CDR1 SGHRS and CDR2 YFSETQ. There are 15 residues in the CDR3. The ends were cut back, 9 bases at V and 7 bases at J, with 22 bases in the middle. CDR3 sequence (DNA): TGCGCCACCAAGGTGGTTGCGGGGGCGGACGGGGAGCTGTTTTTT. This gives the protein CATKVVAGADGELFF.

CDR3 coding DNA: TGTGCCAGCAGTTATAGGAACCGGGGAGGGGAGTCACCCCTCCACTTT. This sequence encodes CASSYRNRGGESPLHF. V is TRBV6-6 and J is TRBJ1-6; TRBD1 is a possible D gene (5 bases). Germline V gives CDR1 MNHNY, CDR2 SVGAGI (reference sequence). V lost 3 bases and J lost 10, with 19 bases in between. The length of the CDR3 is 16 residues.

This clone was seen a handful of times. The chain has TRBV4-2 and TRBJ2-3, with TRBD2 matching 9 bases. Trimming cost V 4 bases and J 6 bases; bases outside gene matches: 11. Germline assignment: CDR1 LGHNA and CDR2 YNFKEQ. The CDR3 length is 16 residues. The CDR3: CASSRGSGGLGDTQYF. DNA for the CDR3: TGTGCCAGCAGCCGGGGTAGCGGGGGCCTCGGGGATACGCAGTATTTT.

This clone has a single count. No conserved phenylalanine or tryptophan ends this CDR3, so it is likely a read error. The DNA is omitted, as the CDR3 cannot be located on it reliably, and the CDR3 follows TCRdb's listing. The V and J genes are TRBV10-3 and TRBJ1-2; the table's D call of TRBD1 was not tested on the DNA. Looked up from germline, CDR1 is ENHRY and CDR2 is SYGVKD. The CDR3 is made up of 9 amino acids, end residues included. The CDR3 loop reads CAISESRLH.

V is TRBV7-8 and J is TRBJ1-2, with 10 bases lining up with TRBD1. CDR1 SGHVS and CDR2 FQNEAQ come from the germline V gene. J was trimmed by 5 bases and V by 0 bases; bases with no gene match: 3. The CDR3 spans 15 residues. The CDR3 sequence: CASSLATGGHYGYTF. The CDR3 DNA follows: TGTGCCAGCAGCTTAGCGACAGGGGGCCATTATGGCTACACCTTC.

This chain connects TRBV6-5 to TRBJ2-1, with a weak D call TRBD2 (5 bases). V lost 6 bases and J 8 bases, leaving 8 bases between the germline ends. Germline assignment: CDR1 MNHEY and CDR2 SVGAGI. CDR3 size: 11 residues. CDR3 loop: CASRSRDEQFF. CDR3 in DNA: TGTGCCAGCAGGTCGCGGGATGAGCAGTTCTTC.